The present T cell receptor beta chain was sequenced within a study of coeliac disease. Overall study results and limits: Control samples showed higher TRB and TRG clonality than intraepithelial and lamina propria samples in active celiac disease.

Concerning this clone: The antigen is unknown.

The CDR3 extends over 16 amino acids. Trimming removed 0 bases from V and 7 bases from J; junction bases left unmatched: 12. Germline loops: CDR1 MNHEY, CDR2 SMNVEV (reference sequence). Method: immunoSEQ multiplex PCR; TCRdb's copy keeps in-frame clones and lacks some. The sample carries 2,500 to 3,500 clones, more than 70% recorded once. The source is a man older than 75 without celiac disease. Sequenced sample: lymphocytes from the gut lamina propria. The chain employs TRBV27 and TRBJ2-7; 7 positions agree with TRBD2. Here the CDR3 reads CASSLSGLRLAGEQYF. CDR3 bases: TGTGCCAGCAGTTTATCGGGCTTGAGACTAGCAGGGGAGCAGTACTTC.